This T cell receptor (beta chain) was recovered during a study of shared clonotypes between healthy human individuals. The protocol was immunoSEQ multiplex PCR, while the TCRdb copy is restricted to in-frame clones and leaves out a portion. In the table there are over a million clones, roughly 74% of which are singletons. In its sample, this clone was seen once. The CDR3 runs to 16 residues. V was trimmed by 1 base and J by 4 bases, leaving 15 bases between them. Germline V lookup: CDR1 MGHRA, CDR2 YSYEKL. The genes are TRBV4-1 and TRBJ2-3; no reliable D call. The source is a man aged 18 to 29 in good health. Some clones in this sample may be carry-over from other donors' samples. Material for sequencing was memory CD4+ T cells from PBMCs. Noted subset: CD45RA-negative fraction. The CDR3 DNA sequence: TGCGCCAGCAGCCAAGGTGTCGGCCACACCCCAGATACGCAGTATTTT. This gives the protein CASSQGVGHTPDTQYF.